This T cell receptor (beta chain) was identified in a study of T cells in localized non-small cell lung cancer. General study points: It was uninvolved adjacent lung that showed the highest T cell clonality, exceeding tumor.

This clone was picked up one time. Its antigen is unknown. The protocol was immunoSEQ multiplex PCR, while the TCRdb copy is restricted to in-frame clones and leaves out a portion. Counted here are around 91,000 clones, approximately 86% occurring once; the ten biggest clones make up 15%. Germline V CDR1 and CDR2: MNHEY, SVGAGI. The V and J ends lost 8 bases and 4 bases respectively, with 12 bases between them. This CDR3 region has 12 residues. This receptor was obtained from a man aged 40 to 70 with stage I squamous cell lung carcinoma. J is TRBJ2-7 and V is TRBV6-5, with D perhaps matching TRBD2 (5 bases). The sample consisted of peripheral blood, taken before any cancer treatment. In DNA, the CDR3 is TGTGCCAGCCTAAAGTCGGGGTACGAGCAGTACTTC. Its translation is CASLKSGYEQYF.